This T cell receptor beta chain was observed in a study of blood T cells in healthy people across ages. Study at large: About one barcoded TCR beta cDNA was captured per two T cells.

Germline loops: CDR1 MNHEY, CDR2 SVGEGT. With V trimmed by 7 bases and J by 0 bases, 6 bases remained unmatched. This CDR3 region has 15 residues. Every donor provided roughly 9.1 milliliters of peripheral blood. Total RNA, at least 6 micrograms per sample, came from PBMCs. A second PCR, run for roughly 7 to 12 cycles, used a sample-barcoded 5' primer plus a J-beta primer mix. Researchers report that each sample yielded at least 2.5 million CDR3-containing paired-end reads. Each CDR3 protein gets one entry after TCRdb re-called the 5' RACE reads with MiXCR. The top ten clones hold around 53% of a sample with about 400,000 distinct CDR3 sequences, 45% to 65% of them seen once.

The sequenced sample consisted of blood. The sequence was obtained from a man aged 55-75 years in good health. This chain uses TRBV6-2 or TRBV6-3 with TRBJ2-4; TRBD2 matches at 7 bases. CDR3 in amino acids: CASTEAGRAKNIQYF. The CDR3 bases are TGTGCCAGCACCGAAGCGGGGAGAGCCAAAAACATTCAGTACTTC.